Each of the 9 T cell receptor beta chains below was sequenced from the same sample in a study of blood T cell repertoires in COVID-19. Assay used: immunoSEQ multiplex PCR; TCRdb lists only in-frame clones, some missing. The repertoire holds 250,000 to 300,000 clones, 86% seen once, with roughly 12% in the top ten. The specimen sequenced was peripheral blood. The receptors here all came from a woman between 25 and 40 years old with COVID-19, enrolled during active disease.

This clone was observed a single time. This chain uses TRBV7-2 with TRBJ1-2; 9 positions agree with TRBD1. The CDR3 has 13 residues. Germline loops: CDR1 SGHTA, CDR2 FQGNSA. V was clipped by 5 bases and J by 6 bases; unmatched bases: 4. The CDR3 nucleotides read TGTGCCAGCAGCACCCGGACAGGGGATGGCTACACCTTC. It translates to CASSTRTGDGYTF.

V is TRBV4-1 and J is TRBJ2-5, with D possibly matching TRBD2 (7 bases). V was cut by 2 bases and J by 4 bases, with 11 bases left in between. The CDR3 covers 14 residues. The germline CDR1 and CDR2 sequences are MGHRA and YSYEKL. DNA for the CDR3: TGCGCCAGCAGCCAAAGGGAGGGGGGAGAGACCCAGTACTTC. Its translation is CASSQREGGETQYF.

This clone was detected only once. Here the CDR3 reads CASSSSLAGGYEQYF. CDR3 in DNA: TGTGCCAGCAGCTCCTCTCTAGCGGGGGGTTACGAGCAGTACTTC. The chain uses TRBV5-4 and TRBJ2-7; 11 bases are shared with TRBD2. CDR3 length: 15 residues. J lost 4 bases, V lost 3 bases, and 6 bases had no gene match. CDR1 is SGHNT and CDR2 is YYREEE in the germline V gene (reference sequence). The variable domain in full, with the rest retrieved from reference TRBV5-4 and TRBJ2-7, is ETGVTQSPTHLIKTRGQQVTLRCSSQSGHNTVSWYQQALGQGPQFIFQYYREEENGRGNFPPRFSGLQFPNYSSELNVNALELDDSALYLCASSSSLAGGYEQYFGPGTRLTVT.

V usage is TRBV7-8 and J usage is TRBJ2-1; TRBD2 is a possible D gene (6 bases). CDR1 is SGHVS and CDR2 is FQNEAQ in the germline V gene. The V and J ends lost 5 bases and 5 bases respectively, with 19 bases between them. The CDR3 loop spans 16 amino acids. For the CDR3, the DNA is TGTGCCAGCAGCCCAAGGAGGCTAGCGCGAAACAATGAGCAGTTCTTC. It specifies CASSPRRLARNNEQFF.

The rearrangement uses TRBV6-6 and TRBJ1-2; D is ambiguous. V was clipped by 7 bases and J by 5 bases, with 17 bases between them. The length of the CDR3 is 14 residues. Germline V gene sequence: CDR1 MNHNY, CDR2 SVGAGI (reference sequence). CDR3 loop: CASNNWVSGYGYTF. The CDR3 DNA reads TGTGCCAGCAACAATTGGGTCTCGGGTTATGGCTACACCTTC.

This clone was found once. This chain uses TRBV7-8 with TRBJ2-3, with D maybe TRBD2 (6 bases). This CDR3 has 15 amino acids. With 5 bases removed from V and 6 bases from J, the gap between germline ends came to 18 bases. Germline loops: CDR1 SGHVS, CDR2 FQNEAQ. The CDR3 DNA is TGTGCCAGCAGCCCCGGTGGGGGGTGGCAGGATACGCAGTATTTT. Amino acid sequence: CASSPGGGWQDTQYF.

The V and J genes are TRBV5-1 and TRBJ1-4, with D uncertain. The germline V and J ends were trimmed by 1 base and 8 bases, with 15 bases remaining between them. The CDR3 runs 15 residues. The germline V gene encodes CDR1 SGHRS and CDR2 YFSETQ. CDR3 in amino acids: CASSLILALKEKLFF. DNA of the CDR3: TGCGCCAGCAGCTTGATATTGGCCTTGAAAGAAAAACTGTTTTTT.

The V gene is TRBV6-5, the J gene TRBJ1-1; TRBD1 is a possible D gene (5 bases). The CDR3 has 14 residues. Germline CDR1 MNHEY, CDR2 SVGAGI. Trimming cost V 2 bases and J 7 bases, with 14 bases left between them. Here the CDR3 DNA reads TGTGCCAGCAGTTACGGTGGGGGAGGGAGTGAAGCTTTCTTT. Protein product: CASSYGGGGSEAFF.

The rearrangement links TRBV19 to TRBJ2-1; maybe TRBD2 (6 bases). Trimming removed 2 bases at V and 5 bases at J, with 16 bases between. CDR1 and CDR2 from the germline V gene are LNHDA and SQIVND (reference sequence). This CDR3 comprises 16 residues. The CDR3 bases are TGTGCCAGTAGTATAAACTTAGCGGCGAGAAACAATGAGCAGTTCTTC. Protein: CASSINLAARNNEQFF.